This T cell receptor (beta chain) was documented in a study of T cells in Graves' hyperthyroidism and ophthalmopathy (dated by TCRdb to 2018 to 2020). Regarding the research as a whole: Peripheral blood samples were taken at the time of initial diagnosis, prior to any treatment. To identify distinguishing TCR V-J signatures, a discovery cohort of around 100 patients was used, comprising under 45 with Graves' ophthalmopathy and around 60 with stable Graves' hyperthyroidism. Prospective prediction of ophthalmopathy was tested in an independent validation cohort of 18 to 20 hyperthyroidism patients and 17 patients who later progressed to ophthalmopathy. For training and testing, the 80 to 100 patients in the discovery cohort were randomly divided in a 7:3 ratio. In addition, the study compared T-cell repertoires in thyroid tissue and in blood from a handful of Graves' hyperthyroidism patients. After blood sampling, hyperthyroidism patients were treated with methimazole at a starting dose of 30 mg daily, and ophthalmopathy patients were treated with high-dose intravenous methylprednisolone. The paper describes TCR Vbeta CDR3 sequencing of 135 peripheral blood samples, made up of some 42 ophthalmopathy patients, around 73 hyperthyroidism patients and roughly 17 progressor patients. The paper as a whole reports these results and caveats: No statistical method was used to set the sample size in advance, and investigators knew the group allocation. In validation, progression to ophthalmopathy was predicted by the model with nearly 71% sensitivity and around 76% specificity, a median of about 6.8 months before onset. Most expanded thyroid clonotypes (frequency above 0.001) were also detected in blood, suggesting blood repertoires may reflect thyroid immune responses. A 13 V-J signature model separated ophthalmopathy from stable hyperthyroidism, with 87.88% sensitivity and 81.08% specificity in cross-validation and 80%/75% in testing.

Stable Graves' hyperthyroidism was defined as no progression to ophthalmopathy during 18 months of follow-up. The hyperthyroidism patients were between 18 and 65 years old and newly diagnosed, with a disease duration of less than 2 months. Any patient with an uncontrolled infection, another autoimmune disease, pregnancy or lactation was excluded. Diagnoses were based on clinical symptoms, serum thyroxine and TRAb, thyroid ultrasound and orbital computed tomography. PBMCs were isolated from 7.5 to 10 ml of fresh peripheral blood by Ficoll-Paque density gradient centrifugation. Trizol reagent was used to extract total RNA, and RNA quality was then checked on an Agilent 2100 Bioanalyzer. Amplification of TCR beta CDR3 regions was carried out from RNA transcripts. For the first round of RT-PCR on the TCR CDR3, the HTBI primer set was used together with the Qiagen OneStep RT-PCR kit. Libraries were constructed in a second round of multiplex PCR, after which size selection and purification were carried out. Paired-end sequencing of the libraries was performed with 100 bp reads on an Illumina HiSeq2000. The published analysis was carried out like this. SOAPnuke was used to process the raw data, removing reads that contained adapters or uncalled bases, had a mean Phred below 15, or lacked an exact match to the constant primer or identifier. COPE v1.2.5 was used to merge the high-quality paired reads, and each unique nucleotide sequence was defined as a clonotype. Clonotypes were aligned to IMGT TRBV, TRBD and TRBJ reference segments using MiTCR v1.1. The analysis was restricted to V-J combinations with a frequency above 0.0001, which together covered roughly 99% of the repertoires. The TCS score was defined as the ratio of F50 (clonal expansion) to E x V (chaos), calculated using BLOSUM62-based TCRdist between CDR3 peptides within each V-J. Welch's t-statistics and random forest reduced 500 to 650 V-J features to roughly 13, which were used in a naive Bayes classifier (R e1071). TCRdb passed the public sequencing reads through fastp at Q25 and MiXCR, retaining productive beta sequences. One record per CDR3 amino acid sequence lists the most common genes and DNA. The V and J calls here are based on TCRdb, not the publication. The sample records hundreds of thousands of distinct CDR3 sequences, 14% of which are singletons. 10% of the sample comes from the top ten.

V is shortened by 5 bases, J by 6 bases, and the region joining them spans 10 bases. Including cysteine and phenylalanine, the CDR3 has 12 amino acids. Only the CDR3 DNA stays, 36 bases, in frame from base 1. Turning to this clonotype: Its target antigen remains unknown. It has no much larger one-base neighbor in the sample; base qualities were not kept.

The rearranged chain carries TRBV12-3 or TRBV12-4 and TRBJ1-2; the D segment cannot be called with confidence. Sequences were obtained from blood. This receptor was identified in a woman between 18 and 29 years old with Graves' hyperthyroidism. The CDR3 reads as follows: CASSPLGDGYTF. At the DNA level, the sequence is TGTGCCAGCAGTCCCCTCGGGGATGGCTACACCTTC.